The 8 T cell receptor beta chains listed next were all sequenced from one sample in a study of T cell repertoires in cytomegalovirus infection. Using its own MiXCR run on the reads, TCRdb lists one record per CDR3 protein. Among 250,000 to 300,000 distinct CDR3 sequences, roughly an eighth were seen once, and the ten largest hold roughly 8.7%. Sequences were obtained from PBMCs. Source of these receptors: a human donor in good health (CMV status not recorded). Some clones in this sample may be carry-over from other donors' samples.

This clonotype was picked up a small number of times. The chain combines TRBV14 with TRBJ2-2; D may be TRBD2 (6 bases). Trimming left V 5 bases short and J 8 bases short, with 15 bases between. The CDR3 contains 14 residues. Germline V gene data show CDR1 as SGHDN and CDR2 as FVKESK. DNA for the CDR3: TGTGCCAGCAGCTCCGGGACTCGCGGAGGGGAGCTGTTTTTT. It translates to CASSSGTRGGELFF.

The V gene is TRBV2, the J gene TRBJ1-1; no reliable D call. CDR3 length equals 13 residues. Trimming took off 7 bases at V and 1 base at J, with 10 bases between the two ends. Germline V lookup: CDR1 SNHLY, CDR2 FYNNEI. This CDR3 reads CASKEVENTEAFF. Written as DNA, the CDR3 is TGTGCCAGCAAGGAGGTTGAGAACACTGAAGCTTTCTTT.

The genes are TRBV9 and TRBJ2-1, with D perhaps TRBD2 (7 bases). This CDR3 is built from 14 residues. Germline lookup yields CDR1 SGDLS and CDR2 YYNGEE. Trimming left V 0 bases short and J 8 bases short, with 12 bases between. The CDR3 nucleotides are TGTGCCAGCAGCGTAGGAGGGGGGAGGGATGAGCAGTTCTTC. It encodes CASSVGGGRDEQFF.

This clonotype was picked up many times. This chain connects TRBV7-6 to TRBJ1-3, with 8 bases that match TRBD1. Looked up from germline, CDR1 is SGHVS and CDR2 is FNYEAQ. CDR3 size: 15 residues. The ends lost 1 base at V and 6 bases at J; junction bases unmatched: 5. DNA for the CDR3: TGTGCCAGCAGCTTAGGAGGACAGGGTGTAAACACCATATATTTT. Its protein product is CASSLGGQGVNTIYF.

The sample holds a few counts of this clonotype. The chain carries TRBV20-1 and TRBJ2-3; 8 bases match TRBD1. The V gene end was trimmed by 5 bases and the J gene end by 0 bases; junction bases not matched to a gene: 4. The length of the CDR3 is 14 residues. Germline loops: CDR1 DFQATT, CDR2 SNEGSKA (reference sequence). CDR3 coding DNA: TGCAGTGCTCAACAGGGGGTTAGCACAGATACGCAGTATTTT. This sequence encodes CSAQQGVSTDTQYF.

This clonotype was observed at least ten times. The chain is built from TRBV7-2 and TRBJ1-2; tentative D call: TRBD1 (5 bases). Germline CDR1 reads SGHTA; CDR2 reads FQGNSA. CDR3 length: 16 residues. V was pared by 5 bases and J by 4 bases, with 20 bases between. The CDR3 loop reads CASSLLRWGGPYGYTF. CDR3 DNA sequence: TGTGCCAGCAGCCTCCTAAGGTGGGGGGGACCCTATGGCTACACCTTC.

Notes on this clonotype: This sequence may be a read error, since a much larger clone differs from it by one base. CDR3 sequence (DNA): TGTGCCAGCAGCGTGACAGGGAACACTGAAGCTTTCTTT. As protein: CASSVTGNTEAFF. V gene TRBV9 combines with J gene TRBJ1-1; D perhaps matches TRBD1 (6 bases). The CDR3 covers 13 residues. Trimming cost V 2 bases and J 1 base, with 6 bases left between them. CDR1 and CDR2 from the germline V gene are SGDLS and YYNGEE. Looking up the rest from reference TRBV9 and TRBJ1-1 gives the full variable domain: DSGVTQTPKHLITATGQRVTLRCSPRSGDLSVYWYQQSLDQGLQFLIQYYNGEERAKGNILERFSAQQFPDLHSELNLSSLELGDSALYFCASSVTGNTEAFFGQGTRLTVV.

The table lists this clonotype with many counts. V and J are TRBV7-8 and TRBJ1-2; D remains ambiguous. The CDR3 spans 14 residues. V shed 2 bases and J shed 6 bases, with 13 bases lying between them. Per the germline V gene, CDR1 is SGHVS and CDR2 is FQNEAQ. The DNA for the CDR3 is TGTGCCAGCAGCTTACTTTCGGGAATTGATGGCTACACCTTC. This codes for CASSLLSGIDGYTF.